One and the same sample provided the 28 T cell receptor beta chains below, sequenced in a study of cytomegalovirus exposure and HLA in healthy donors. The PCR had 60 Vbeta and 13 Jbeta primers. The repertoire was sequenced with immunoSEQ multiplex PCR; TCRdb's copy has only in-frame clones and lacks some. The sample records under 150,000 clones, roughly 80% being singletons. Sequences were obtained from PBMCs. Every receptor here comes from a middle-aged woman in good health and CMV-seropositive.

The chain carries TRBV4-1 and TRBJ2-3; TRBD1 matches 11 bases. The CDR3 covers 17 residues. Trimming cost V 0 bases and J 5 bases; bases outside gene matches: 7. Per germline, CDR1 MGHRA and CDR2 YSYEKL. DNA for the CDR3: TGCGCCAGCAGCCAAGATTCCGGGACAGGGGGGGTAGATACGCAGTATTTT. This gives the protein CASSQDSGTGGVDTQYF.

This chain links TRBV18 with TRBJ1-4; the D gene is possibly TRBD1 (5 bases). This CDR3 has 13 residues. CDR1 KGHSH and CDR2 LQKENI come from the germline V gene. Trimming removed 6 bases from V and 7 bases from J, with 12 bases in between. CDR3 protein: CASSRQTSEKLFF. In DNA form, the CDR3 reads TGTGCCAGCTCTAGACAGACCAGTGAAAAACTGTTTTTT.

The CDR3 DNA follows: TGTGCCTGGAGTGAAGGACGGGGACATAGCTCCTACAATGAGCAGTTCTTC. Translation: CAWSEGRGHSSYNEQFF. The J gene is TRBJ2-1, the V gene TRBV30, with D possibly TRBD1 on 6 matching bases. CDR1 GTSNPN and CDR2 SVGIG come from the germline V gene (reference sequence). The CDR3 loop spans 17 amino acids. Between the trimmed V and J ends, which lost 1 base and 0 bases, there was a span of 16 bases.

The chain recombines TRBV7-3 with TRBJ2-7; TRBD2 aligns across 8 bases. The V gene end was trimmed by 6 bases and the J gene end by 6 bases; junction bases not matched to a gene: 13. Germline V gives CDR1 SGHTA, CDR2 FQGTGA. The length of the CDR3 is 15 residues. In DNA form, the CDR3 reads TGTGCCAGCAGTGAAGGGTTAGCGGGACCGTTCGAGCAGTACTTC. Translated: CASSEGLAGPFEQYF.

The gene calls are TRBV28 and TRBJ1-5; the D is unclear. The CDR3 totals 15 residues. The V and J ends lost 2 bases and 8 bases respectively, with 16 bases between them. The germline gives CDR1 MDHEN, CDR2 SYDVKM. The CDR3 nucleotides are TGTGCCAGCAGTTTAAAGCAGGTTCAGAAAAAGCCCCAGCATTTT. It specifies CASSLKQVQKKPQHF. Variable domain in full (rest from reference TRBV28 and TRBJ1-5): DVKVTQSSRYLVKRTGEKVFLECVQDMDHENMFWYRQDPGLGLRLIYFSYDVKMKEKGDIPEGYSVSREKKERFSLILESASTNQTSMYLCASSLKQVQKKPQHFGDGTRLSIL.

The rearrangement joins TRBV7-2 to TRBJ2-7; D perhaps matches TRBD2 (5 bases). Per the germline V gene, CDR1 is SGHTA and CDR2 is FQGNSA. With 6 bases removed from V and 6 bases from J, the gap between germline ends came to 18 bases. The CDR3 consists of 14 residues. The CDR3 DNA sequence: TGTGCCAGCAGAGAGAAGGTACTAGTAGGCGAGCAGTACTTC. Its protein product is CASREKVLVGEQYF.

The V gene is TRBV27, the J gene TRBJ2-2; perhaps TRBD1 as D (6 bases). The germline V and J ends were trimmed by 6 bases and 0 bases, with 14 bases remaining between them. The germline gives CDR1 MNHEY, CDR2 SMNVEV (reference sequence). CDR3 length equals 16 residues. The CDR3 spells CASRSGQTANTGELFF. The CDR3 DNA reads as TGTGCCAGCAGAAGTGGACAGACCGCGAACACCGGGGAGCTGTTTTTT.

The chain uses TRBV7-2 and TRBJ2-7; 8 nucleotides agree with TRBD1. There are 15 residues in the CDR3. Germline V lookup: CDR1 SGHTA, CDR2 FQGNSA. V shed 1 base and J 7 bases; nucleotides not matched to a gene: 9. CDR3 in DNA: TGTGCCAGCAGCTTAGTGGCAGGGGGCAAATCGGAGCAGTACTTC. Amino acid sequence: CASSLVAGGKSEQYF.

The chain employs TRBV7-9 and TRBJ1-2; the D gene is possibly TRBD1 (5 bases). Germline CDR1 SEHNR, CDR2 FQNEAQ (reference sequence). CDR3 size: 15 residues. V lost 3 bases and J 6 bases, leaving 17 bases between the germline ends. CDR3 DNA sequence: TGTGCCAGCAGCTTCCCAACCCTGGGGCGGAATGGCTACACCTTC. Its protein is CASSFPTLGRNGYTF.

The chain is built from TRBV5-1 and TRBJ1-4; no clear D gene. This CDR3 comprises 13 residues. Germline loops: CDR1 SGHRS, CDR2 YFSETQ. V lost 4 bases and J 2 bases, leaving 6 bases between the germline ends. CDR3 DNA: TGCGCCAGCAGCAGCGACACTAATGAAAAACTGTTTTTT. This encodes CASSSDTNEKLFF.

This chain links TRBV2 with TRBJ2-7; D ambiguous. V lost 1 base and J lost 3, with 7 bases in between. The CDR3 has 13 amino acids. CDR1 is SNHLY, CDR2 FYNNEI, per germline. CDR3 loop: CASSEGQLYEQYF. CDR3 nucleotides: TGTGCCAGCAGTGAAGGACAACTCTACGAGCAGTACTTC.

The V call is TRBV5-4, the J call TRBJ2-5; TRBD2 matches at 9 bases. CDR1 is SGHNT, CDR2 YYREEE, per germline (reference sequence). V was clipped by 2 bases and J by 5 bases; unmatched bases: 7. The CDR3 has 15 amino acids. The CDR3 DNA is TGTGCCAGCAGCTTAATAGCGGGGGCCCAGGAGACCCAGTACTTC. This translates into CASSLIAGAQETQYF.

The chain joins TRBV7-9 to TRBJ1-2, with 9 bases that match TRBD1. This CDR3 is 14 amino acids long. After removal of 3 bases from V and 4 bases from J, the junction contained 3 bases not matched to a gene. Germline V gene sequence: CDR1 SEHNR, CDR2 FQNEAQ (reference sequence). The CDR3 is CASSLETGGYGYTF. CDR3 nucleotides: TGTGCCAGCAGCTTGGAGACAGGGGGCTATGGCTACACCTTC.

The chain links TRBV6-1 to TRBJ2-2, with D maybe TRBD2 (6 bases). CDR3 length: 15 amino acids. CDR1 and CDR2 from the germline V gene are MNHNS and SASEGT. Trimming removed 8 bases from V and 4 bases from J, with 17 bases in between. CDR3 amino acids: CASRPGREVTGELFF. In DNA, the CDR3 is TGTGCCAGCCGCCCAGGGCGGGAAGTCACCGGGGAGCTGTTTTTT.

The chain recombines TRBV2 with TRBJ2-1, with D perhaps TRBD1 (6 bases). The CDR3 consists of 13 residues. Germline V gene lookup returns CDR1 SNHLY and CDR2 FYNNEI. With 5 bases removed from V and 7 bases from J, the gap between germline ends came to 12 bases. The CDR3 DNA reads TGTGCCAGCAGTTACCATGGACAGAATGAGCAGTTCTTC. Protein product: CASSYHGQNEQFF.

This chain uses TRBV11-2 with TRBJ1-5; D is ambiguous. The CDR3 runs to 13 residues. CDR1 is SGHAT, CDR2 FQNNGV, per germline. Trimming left V 0 bases short and J 6 bases short, with 6 bases between. CDR3 nucleotides: TGTGCCAGCAGCTTAGACCCCGGTCAGCCCCAGCATTTT. This codes for CASSLDPGQPQHF.

As DNA, the CDR3 is TGCACCAGCAGCCAAGTAGCGGGAGGGCCATCAGATACGCAGTATTTT. It encodes CTSSQVAGGPSDTQYF. The V and J genes are TRBV1 and TRBJ2-3; the table's D call, TRBD2, has no DNA check behind it. TRBV1 is a recognized pseudogene. The CDR3 loop spans 16 amino acids.

The chain links TRBV4-2 to TRBJ2-1; 7 bases map to TRBD2. Germline V gene data show CDR1 as LGHNA and CDR2 as YNFKEQ. V shed 4 bases, J shed 5 bases, and the junction held 8 bases outside the gene matches. The CDR3 is made up of 15 amino acids. The CDR3 DNA is TGTGCCAGCAGCCGAGGACTAGGTTGGGACAATGAGCAGTTCTTC. Residues: CASSRGLGWDNEQFF.

Regarding this clone: One junction end does not reproduce the germline sequence, and a read error may be involved. The chain carries TRBV7-9 and TRBJ2-7; 7 nucleotides align to TRBD1. Germline V CDR1 and CDR2: SEHNR, FQNEAQ (reference sequence). The CDR3 extends over 13 amino acids. For the CDR3, the DNA is TGTTCCAGCAGCCCGGGACAGACCTACGAGCAGTACTTC. Translating it yields CSSSPGQTYEQYF.

The V gene is TRBV4-2, the J gene TRBJ2-3, with 11 bases that match TRBD2. Germline CDR1 LGHNA, CDR2 YNFKEQ. The junction had 7 bases not matched to a gene; V was cut back by 6 bases and J by 5 bases. CDR3 size: 15 residues. CDR3 loop: CASSPLAGGGDTQYF. The CDR3 nucleotides read TGTGCCAGCAGTCCCCTAGCGGGAGGCGGAGATACGCAGTATTTT.

The V and J genes are TRBV16 and TRBJ1-1; D remains ambiguous. The V and J ends lost 6 bases and 5 bases respectively, with 10 bases between them. Germline CDR1 and CDR2: KGHSY and FQNENV. The CDR3 totals 12 residues. CDR3 nucleotides: TGTGCCAGCAGTTTTGGAGGAACTGAAGCTTTCTTT. This codes for CASSFGGTEAFF.

This clone has more than one count but fewer than ten. V usage is TRBV27 and J usage is TRBJ1-5; D unresolved. This CDR3 has 15 amino acids. Germline-derived CDR1 and CDR2 are MNHEY and SMNVEV (reference sequence). V lost 4 bases and J 2 bases, leaving 12 bases between the germline ends. The CDR3 loop is CASSSTRLGNQPQHF. The CDR3 nucleotides read TGTGCCAGCAGTTCTACTCGGTTGGGCAATCAGCCCCAGCATTTT.

The gene calls are TRBV11-3 and TRBJ2-1; possibly TRBD1 for D (6 bases). Trimming took off 0 bases at V and 5 bases at J, with 11 bases between the two ends. The length of the CDR3 is 15 residues. Germline-derived CDR1 and CDR2 are SGHNT and YENEEA. In DNA form, the CDR3 reads TGTGCCAGCAGCTTAGACAGGGGCGGTCACAATGAGCAGTTCTTC. This encodes CASSLDRGGHNEQFF.

The J gene is TRBJ2-7, the V gene TRBV5-4; 10 bases are a match to TRBD1. Germline CDR1 reads SGHNT; CDR2 reads YYREEE (reference sequence). Trimming cost V 3 bases and J 6 bases; bases outside gene matches: 6. The CDR3 runs 14 residues. CDR3 DNA: TGTGCCAGCAGCTATTCGGGACAGGGGACCGAGCAGTACTTC. Protein product: CASSYSGQGTEQYF.

This chain links TRBV28 with TRBJ2-1, with 8 bases fitting TRBD2. Germline V CDR1 and CDR2: MDHEN, SYDVKM. The CDR3 extends over 16 amino acids. V shed 4 bases and J 2 bases; nucleotides not matched to a gene: 7. The CDR3 here is CASSSLPGGTYNEQFF. CDR3 DNA: TGTGCCAGCAGTTCCCTCCCGGGGGGGACCTACAATGAGCAGTTCTTC.

The chain carries TRBV7-2 and TRBJ2-7; 10 bases map to TRBD2. Germline lookup yields CDR1 SGHTA and CDR2 FQGNSA. This CDR3 spans 15 amino acids. The ends lost 1 base at V and 6 bases at J; junction bases unmatched: 6. This chain's CDR3 is CASSLEGLAGVEQYF. CDR3 nucleotide sequence: TGTGCCAGCAGCTTAGAGGGGCTAGCGGGAGTCGAGCAGTACTTC.

This clone was seen more than once but under ten times. The rearrangement uses TRBV14 and TRBJ2-6, with TRBD1 identical over 8 bases. The junction had 6 bases not matched to a gene; V was cut back by 0 bases and J by 2 bases. Germline V CDR1 and CDR2: SGHDN, FVKESK. The CDR3 runs to 18 residues. In nucleotides, the CDR3 is TGTGCCAGCAGCCAAGATACTACAGGGGGTCCTGGGGCCAACGTCCTGACTTTC. It specifies CASSQDTTGGPGANVLTF.

The chain has TRBV30 and TRBJ2-5; 10 positions agree with TRBD1. The CDR3 loop spans 14 amino acids. V lost 3 bases, J lost 5 bases, and 6 bases stayed unmatched. CDR1 GTSNPN and CDR2 SVGIG come from the germline V gene (reference sequence). CDR3 sequence (DNA): TGTGCCTGGAGGGTCGGGACAGGGGTCGAGACCCAGTACTTC. Amino acids: CAWRVGTGVETQYF.